These 14 T cell receptor beta chains came from one sample sequenced in a study of T cells expressing NK-cell markers. Reprocessing the 5' RACE reads, TCRdb reports a single entry for every CDR3 protein and omits DNA. The specimen's table records roughly 380,000 distinct CDR3 sequences. Material for sequencing was blood T cells: a sorted CD56 or NKG2C T cell subset, CD4+ or CD8+ T cells, or bulk PBMC T cells (not recorded which). All receptors derive from a man between 18 and 69 years old in good health.

The chain joins TRBV2 to TRBJ2-3; the TRBD1 assignment by TCRdb is unverifiable without DNA. Germline V lookup: CDR1 SNHLY, CDR2 FYNNEI. The length of the CDR3 is 12 residues. Here the CDR3 reads CASSALTDTQYF.

The rearrangement links TRBV7-2 to TRBJ2-3; TCRdb's D gene call, TRBD2, goes unchecked for lack of DNA. CDR1 is SGHTA and CDR2 is FQGNSA in the germline V gene. The CDR3 runs 16 residues. The CDR3 sequence: CASSPYVAGAADTQYF.

J is TRBJ2-7 and V is TRBV14. Per germline, CDR1 SGHDN and CDR2 FVKESK. CDR3 length: 15 residues. This CDR3 reads CASSHRLYDSYEQYF. The entire variable domain, with the rest obtained from reference TRBV14 and TRBJ2-7, is as follows: EAGVTQFPSHSVIEKGQTVTLRCDPISGHDNLYWYRRVMGKEIKFLLHFVKESKQDESGMPNNRFLAERTGGTYSTLKVQPAELEDSGVYFCASSHRLYDSYEQYFGPGTRLTVT.

The chain employs TRBV6-2 or TRBV6-3 and TRBJ2-6; TCRdb outputs TRBD1, but without DNA this stays unchecked. This CDR3 region has 18 residues. The germline gives CDR1 MNHEY, CDR2 SVGEGT. CDR3 sequence: CASSYWGQGGSGANVLTF.

This chain joins TRBV28 and TRBJ2-7; the D call of TRBD2 rests on TCRdb alone, since no DNA is present to check it. Per the germline V gene, CDR1 is MDHEN and CDR2 is SYDVKM. This CDR3 contains 15 residues. CDR3 residues: CASRRLAGGAGEQYF.

The V and J genes are TRBV2 and TRBJ1-2; TCRdb indicates TRBD1, and absent DNA this call remains unverified. This CDR3 region has 13 residues. CDR1 is SNHLY and CDR2 is FYNNEI in the germline V gene. The CDR3: CASIQGFDYGYTF.

J is TRBJ2-3 and V is TRBV30; TCRdb reports TRBD1, a call that lacks DNA to check it against. The CDR3 length is 13 residues. The germline V gene encodes CDR1 GTSNPN and CDR2 SVGIG (reference sequence). This CDR3 reads CAWNPGRGDTQYF.

The chain uses TRBV6-2 or TRBV6-3 and TRBJ2-1; the TCRdb call, TRBD1, lacks DNA for checking. CDR1 is MNHEY, CDR2 SVGEGT, per germline. The length of the CDR3 is 15 residues. The CDR3: CASSYERGLLNEQFF.

The rearrangement joins TRBV2 to TRBJ1-2. The CDR3 consists of 21 residues. From germline, CDR1 is SNHLY and CDR2 FYNNEI. The CDR3: CASSEPGGGRAPTPSPYGYTF.

This rearrangement joins TRBV5-1 to TRBJ1-2. The V gene's germline CDR1 is SGHRS and CDR2 YFSETQ. CDR3 length equals 15 residues. The CDR3 protein is CASSFQSENSYGYTF.

The chain has TRBV9 and TRBJ2-7. Germline CDR1 is SGDLS and CDR2 is YYNGEE. This CDR3 spans 14 amino acids. The chain's CDR3 is CASSPATPKYEQYF. Supplemented by reference TRBV9 and TRBJ2-7, the full variable domain reads DSGVTQTPKHLITATGQRVTLRCSPRSGDLSVYWYQQSLDQGLQFLIQYYNGEERAKGNILERFSAQQFPDLHSELNLSSLELGDSALYFCASSPATPKYEQYFGPGTRLTVT.

V is TRBV7-9 and J is TRBJ2-5. This CDR3 contains 17 residues. Germline V gene sequence: CDR1 SEHNR, CDR2 FQNEAQ (reference sequence). The CDR3: CASSFRLAAARQETQYF. Supplemented by reference TRBV7-9 and TRBJ2-5, the full variable domain reads DTGVSQNPRHKITKRGQNVTFRCDPISEHNRLYWYRQTLGQGPEFLTYFQNEAQLEKSRLLSDRFSAERPKGSFSTLEIQRTEQGDSAMYLCASSFRLAAARQETQYFGPGTRLLVL.

This chain joins TRBV20-1 and TRBJ2-3; the D call of TRBD1 rests on TCRdb alone, since no DNA is present to check it. CDR3 length: 14 amino acids. Germline V gene lookup returns CDR1 DFQATT and CDR2 SNEGSKA (reference sequence). The CDR3 loop reads CSAGKGQGVNTQYF.

The CDR3 loop is CATSDSPGGNYGYTF. This chain uses TRBV24-1 with TRBJ1-2; there is no DNA to check the TCRdb D call of TRBD1. The germline gives CDR1 KGHDR, CDR2 SFDVKD. There are 15 residues in the CDR3.